A selection of T cell receptor beta chains follows, all from one sample in a study of blood T cell repertoires in COVID-19. Data came from immunoSEQ multiplex PCR; TCRdb stores just in-frame clones and leaves some out. The sample includes 100,000 to 150,000 clones, approximately 81% of them seen just once. Specimen: peripheral blood. Source of these receptors: a woman aged 60-75 years with active or convalescent COVID-19. The CDR3 runs from the conserved cysteine through the conserved F or W. Each record gives: J gene, clone size, V gene, D gene, CDR3 protein, CDR3 DNA. The D gene is left open where the match is weak. Some rows mark clone size as missing; the rest say once, few, many or name a class of expanded clone.

>TRBJ2-1|once|TRBV14|TRBD2
CASSPPGTSAYNEQFF
TGTGCCAGCAGCCCTCCCGGGACTAGCGCCTACAATGAGCAGTTCTTC
>TRBJ1-5|.|TRBV28|TRBD1
CASSPNDRGTNQPQHF
TGTGCCAGCAGTCCCAATGACAGGGGTACCAATCAGCCCCAGCATTTT
>TRBJ1-1|once|TRBV30|.
CAWIRPTEAFF
TGTGCCTGGATCAGGCCCACTGAAGCTTTCTTT
>TRBJ2-7|.|TRBV25-1|TRBD2
CASSDAASGDPSYEQYF
TGTGCCAGCAGTGATGCGGCTAGCGGGGACCCCTCCTACGAGCAGTACTTC
>TRBJ1-4|.|TRBV3-1/TRBV3-2|TRBD1
CASSQAGGDEKLFF
TGTGCCAGCAGCCAAGCAGGGGGTGATGAAAAACTGTTTTTT
>TRBJ2-1|.|TRBV9|.
CASSVTSRYNEQFF
TGTGCCAGCAGCGTAACTAGCAGATACAATGAGCAGTTCTTC
>TRBJ1-2|.|TRBV5-4|.
CASSPGGTENYGYTF
TGTGCCAGCAGCCCGGGCGGGACGGAGAACTATGGCTACACCTTC
>TRBJ1-6|.|TRBV4-2|TRBD1
CASSRLDRPLDGSPLHF
TGTGCCAGCAGCCGCCTGGACAGGCCTTTAGATGGTTCACCCCTCCACTTT
>TRBJ1-4|.|TRBV4-2|TRBD1
CASSQEGNGTVGRELFF
TGTGCCAGCAGCCAAGAGGGGAACGGGACAGTGGGTCGGGAACTGTTTTTT
>TRBJ2-4|.|TRBV5-1|TRBD1
CASSMPGTGGDIQYF
TGCGCCAGCAGCATGCCCGGGACAGGAGGGGACATTCAGTACTTC
>TRBJ2-7|.|TRBV6-5|TRBD1
CASSSIGTGSSYEQYF
TGTGCCAGCAGTTCAATCGGGACAGGGAGCTCCTACGAGCAGTACTTC
>TRBJ1-1|.|TRBV2|TRBD1
CASGGQFNTEAFF
TGTGCCAGCGGGGGACAGTTTAACACTGAAGCTTTCTTT
>TRBJ1-1|.|TRBV7-2|TRBD1
CASSQGQGRAFF
TGTGCCAGCAGCCAGGGACAGGGGCGAGCTTTCTTT
>TRBJ1-2|few|TRBV19|.
CASSSMGEVNYGYTF
TGTGCCAGTAGTTCGATGGGGGAGGTCAACTATGGCTACACCTTC
>TRBJ2-7|.|TRBV7-2|.
CASSLVSSIGAYEQYF
TGTGCCAGCAGCTTAGTTTCTAGCATTGGCGCCTACGAGCAGTACTTC
>TRBJ1-6|.|TRBV7-2|TRBD1
CASSPTTGGFSSPLHF
TGTGCCAGCAGCCCCACGACAGGGGGCTTTTCTTCACCCCTCCACTTT
>TRBJ2-7|.|TRBV7-2|.
CASSYPAGEQYF
TGTGCCAGCAGCTACCCCGCCGGCGAGCAGTACTTC
>TRBJ2-5|.|TRBV5-4|TRBD2
CASSPTLTSGGRKTQYF
TGTGCCAGCAGCCCTACCTTGACTAGCGGGGGGAGAAAGACCCAGTACTTC
>TRBJ2-2|few|TRBV28|.
CALREGLNTGELFF
TGTGCCCTACGGGAAGGGTTGAACACCGGGGAGCTGTTTTTT
>TRBJ1-3|.|TRBV6-6|TRBD1
CASRYGQGYGNTIYF
TGTGCCAGCAGATATGGACAGGGCTATGGAAACACCATATATTTT
>TRBJ1-2|few|TRBV28|.
CASSPISRADYGYTF
TGTGCCAGCAGTCCAATATCGAGGGCGGACTATGGCTACACCTTC
>TRBJ2-2|.|TRBV10-2|TRBD1
CASSSGTGGTGELFF
TGCGCCAGCAGTTCAGGGACAGGGGGCACCGGGGAGCTGTTTTTT
>TRBJ1-2|.|TRBV30|.
CAWSEQLNYGYTF
TGTGCCTGGAGTGAACAGCTAAACTATGGCTACACCTTC
>TRBJ1-1|.|TRBV29-1|.
CSVPTLGRGGTEAFF
TGCAGCGTCCCCACGCTGGGAAGGGGAGGGACTGAAGCTTTCTTT
>TRBJ1-1|.|TRBV7-9|TRBD1
CASRSQGDQGTEAFF
TGTGCCAGCAGGAGCCAGGGGGACCAGGGCACTGAAGCTTTCTTT
>TRBJ1-2|.|TRBV28|TRBD1
CASSLGAGQAYGYTF
TGTGCCAGCAGTTTAGGAGCAGGACAGGCCTATGGCTACACCTTC
>TRBJ2-3|few|TRBV12-3/TRBV12-4|.
CASSPTPEDTQYF
TGTGCCAGCAGCCCGACTCCGGAGGATACGCAGTATTTT
>TRBJ2-7|.|TRBV29-1|.
CSAVGGYEQYF
TGCAGCGCCGTGGGGGGCTACGAGCAGTACTTC
>TRBJ2-3|.|TRBV29-1|.
CSVDYSTDTQYF
TGCAGCGTTGATTATTCCACAGATACGCAGTATTTT
>TRBJ2-3|.|TRBV7-2|TRBD2
CASSPRTSGSIGDTQYF
TGTGCCAGCAGCCCTAGGACTAGCGGGAGCATAGGAGATACGCAGTATTTT
>TRBJ1-1|.|TRBV6-5|.
CASTRERNTEAFF
TGTGCCAGCACAAGGGAGAGGAACACTGAAGCTTTCTTT